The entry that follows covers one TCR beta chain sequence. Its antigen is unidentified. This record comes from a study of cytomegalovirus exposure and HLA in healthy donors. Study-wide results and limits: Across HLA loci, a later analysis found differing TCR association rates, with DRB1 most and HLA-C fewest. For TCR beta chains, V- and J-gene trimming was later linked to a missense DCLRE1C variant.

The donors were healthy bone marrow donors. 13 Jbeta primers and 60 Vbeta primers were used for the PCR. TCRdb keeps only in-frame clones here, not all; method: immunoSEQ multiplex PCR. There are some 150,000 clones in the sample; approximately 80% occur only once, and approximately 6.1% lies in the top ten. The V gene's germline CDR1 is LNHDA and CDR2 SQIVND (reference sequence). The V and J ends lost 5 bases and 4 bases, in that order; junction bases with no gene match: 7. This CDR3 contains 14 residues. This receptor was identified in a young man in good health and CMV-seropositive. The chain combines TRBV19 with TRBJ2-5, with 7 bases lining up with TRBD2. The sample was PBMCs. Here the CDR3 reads CASSPPSGGETQYF. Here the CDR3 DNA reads TGTGCCAGTAGTCCTCCCTCGGGAGGAGAGACCCAGTACTTC.